The sample holds one count of the clone carrying this T cell receptor beta chain. The target antigen is unknown. PCR used 60 Vbeta primers and 13 Jbeta primers. Generated by immunoSEQ multiplex PCR, the TCRdb table keeps only in-frame clones and is missing some. The table includes around 190,000 clones, around 84% detected once. CDR1 is SGDLS and CDR2 is YYNGEE in the germline V gene. The CDR3 extends over 16 amino acids. J was trimmed by 3 bases and V by 3 bases; bases with no gene match: 6. The entry originates in a study of cytomegalovirus exposure and HLA in healthy donors. Study observations and caveats: Across donors, presence/absence analyses took sequencing depth to be roughly uniform. Data from an earlier analysis indicated that most TCR beta V segments were productive either about 90% or about 30% of the time.

The specimen was PBMCs. The receptor comes from a girl aged 2-10 years in good health and CMV-seropositive. The gene calls are TRBV9 and TRBJ1-6; 7 nucleotides match TRBD1. In nucleotides, the CDR3 is TGTGCCAGCAGCGACCGGGACAGCTACTATAATTCACCCCTCCACTTT. This gives the protein CASSDRDSYYNSPLHF.